A single sample is the source of the 31 T cell receptor beta chains below, sequenced in a study of shared clonotypes between healthy human individuals. The assay was immunoSEQ multiplex PCR, and TCRdb's table has in-frame clones only and misses some. This sample carries about 1.1 million clones, approximately 80% of them seen once, and the ten largest clones take about 0.52%. The sample taken for sequencing was memory CD4+ T cells from PBMCs. Specified subset: CD45RA-negative fraction. The receptors originated from a man younger than 30 in good health. Some clones in this sample may be carry-over from other donors' samples.

This chain joins TRBV28 and TRBJ1-5; tentatively, D is TRBD1 (5 bases). Trimming removed 3 bases at V and 3 bases at J, with 12 bases between. Germline values: CDR1 MDHEN, CDR2 SYDVKM. The CDR3 is made up of 15 amino acids. The DNA of the CDR3 is TGTGCCAGCAGTTTGGGGGGTGGCCACAATCAGCCCCAGCATTTT. The encoded protein is CASSLGGGHNQPQHF.

A word on this clone: The sample contains more than one DNA sequence encoding this CDR3. The chain couples TRBV19 to TRBJ1-4, with D unresolved. The germline V gene encodes CDR1 LNHDA and CDR2 SQIVND (reference sequence). The V gene lost 3 bases and the J gene lost 7 bases, with 12 bases spanning the gap. The CDR3 is 14 residues long. CDR3 in amino acids: CASSILRAGEKLFF. The CDR3, as DNA: TGTGCCAGTAGTATTTTGAGAGCAGGTGAAAAACTGTTTTTT. The full variable domain, completed using reference TRBV19 and TRBJ1-4, is DGGITQSPKYLFRKEGQNVTLSCEQNLNHDAMYWYRQDPGQGLRLIYYSQIVNDFQKGDIAEGYSVSREKKESFPLTVTSAQKNPTAFYLCASSILRAGEKLFFGSGTQLSVL.

This clone was counted a few times. CDR3 in DNA: TGTGCCAGTAGTATAGTGGGTCAGGGATATCAGCCCCAGCATTTT. Amino acids: CASSIVGQGYQPQHF. This chain connects TRBV19 to TRBJ1-5; weak D call: TRBD1 (5 bases). The ends were cut back, 1 base at V and 5 bases at J, with 12 bases in the middle. The CDR3 is made up of 15 amino acids. The V gene's germline CDR1 is LNHDA and CDR2 SQIVND (reference sequence).

This chain connects TRBV5-4 to TRBJ1-1; D might be TRBD1 (6 bases). CDR3 length: 18 residues. In germline, CDR1 is SGHNT, CDR2 YYREEE (reference sequence). V shed 6 bases and J shed 5 bases, with 29 bases lying between them. The CDR3 DNA is TGTGCCAGCACTAGACAAGGGGGTCAGGCGGGGCGAGGGACTGAAGCTTTCTTT. Residues: CASTRQGGQAGRGTEAFF.

V and J are TRBV6-5 and TRBJ1-5; no clear D. V shed 2 bases and J shed 4 bases, with 6 bases lying between them. CDR1 is MNHEY and CDR2 is SVGAGI in the germline V gene. This CDR3 region has 13 residues. CDR3 sequence (DNA): TGTGCCAGCAGTTACCAGATAAATCAGCCCCAGCATTTT. Translating gives CASSYQINQPQHF.

The chain employs TRBV28 and TRBJ2-2; 10 bases agree with TRBD1. The CDR3 consists of 14 residues. Trimming removed 8 bases from V and 6 bases from J; junction bases left unmatched: 6. Germline CDR1 reads MDHEN; CDR2 reads SYDVKM. CDR3 amino acids: CASRGTGVAGELFF. The CDR3 DNA reads as TGTGCCAGCCGAGGGACAGGGGTGGCCGGGGAGCTGTTTTTT.

This chain joins TRBV11-2 and TRBJ1-2, with D tentatively TRBD1 (5 bases). CDR1 is SGHAT and CDR2 is FQNNGV in the germline V gene. The CDR3 is 14 amino acids. Trimming pared 6 bases from V and 5 bases from J, leaving 16 bases between. CDR3 bases: TGTGCCAGCAGTTCAGGGCCACGAATATATGGCTACACCTTC. The encoded protein is CASSSGPRIYGYTF.

The chain is built from TRBV6-1 and TRBJ1-2; the match to TRBD1 covers 7 bases. The CDR3 contains 13 residues. CDR1 MNHNS and CDR2 SASEGT come from the germline V gene. After removal of 4 bases from V and 6 bases from J, the junction contained 5 bases not matched to a gene. CDR3 DNA sequence: TGTGCCAGCAGTGTGACAGGGTGGGATGGCTACACCTTC. Translation gives CASSVTGWDGYTF.

The genes are TRBV6-6 and TRBJ1-3; tentative D call: TRBD1 (5 bases). The CDR3 totals 14 residues. The germline V gene has CDR1 MNHNY and CDR2 SVGAGI (reference sequence). Trimming stripped 7 bases from V and 1 base from J, with 11 bases between. The CDR3 reads CASTHGGSGNTIYF. The DNA for the CDR3 is TGTGCCAGCACCCACGGGGGTTCTGGAAACACCATATATTTT.

This clone occurred a few times. The chain has TRBV10-2 and TRBJ1-1, with D possibly being TRBD1 (5 bases). In germline, CDR1 is WSHSY, CDR2 SAAADI. The CDR3 contains 14 residues. Trimming left V 6 bases short and J 2 bases short, with 13 bases between. The CDR3: CASSWEQVNTEAFF. CDR3 nucleotides: TGCGCCAGCAGCTGGGAACAGGTTAACACTGAAGCTTTCTTT.

A few counts support this clone. The chain couples TRBV27 to TRBJ1-4; TRBD1 matches 8 bases. V shed 2 bases and J 8 bases; nucleotides not matched to a gene: 4. The CDR3 has 14 residues. Germline V lookup: CDR1 MNHEY, CDR2 SMNVEV (reference sequence). The CDR3 DNA is TGTGCCAGCAGTTTAGGACAGGGCATAGAAAAACTGTTTTTT. This sequence encodes CASSLGQGIEKLFF.

CDR3 amino acids: CAWRSGGLGLKAFF. The CDR3, as DNA: TGTGCCTGGCGGTCAGGGGGCCTGGGTCTCAAAGCTTTCTTT. This chain links TRBV30 with TRBJ1-1; 8 nucleotides agree with TRBD1. Germline V CDR1 and CDR2: GTSNPN, SVGIG (reference sequence). Unmatched junction bases numbered 14, after V lost 5 bases and J lost 9 bases. The CDR3 is 14 amino acids.

This clone was observed a single time. The chain carries TRBV28 and TRBJ2-7; D is undetermined. V lost 4 bases to trimming and J lost 5 bases, with 12 bases between them. The CDR3 runs to 13 residues. Germline CDR1 and CDR2: MDHEN and SYDVKM. The chain's CDR3 is CASSSRRSDEQYF. In DNA form, the CDR3 reads TGTGCCAGCAGTTCCCGCCGGAGCGACGAGCAGTACTTC.

This clone was picked up one time. J is TRBJ2-2 and V is TRBV7-9; TRBD2 aligns across 15 bases. The V segment lost 6 bases and the J segment 7 bases; nucleotides outside the gene matches: 9. From germline, CDR1 is SEHNR and CDR2 FQNEAQ (reference sequence). The CDR3 sequence is 17 residues long. The CDR3 nucleotides are TGTGCCAGCAGGCGGACTAGCGGGAGGGCCCTCGGCGGGGAGCTGTTTTTT. This gives the protein CASRRTSGRALGGELFF.

This clone was counted a single time. The chain joins TRBV10-3 to TRBJ1-2, with unresolved D. The germline gives CDR1 ENHRY, CDR2 SYGVKD. This CDR3 has 12 residues. Trimming shortened V by 2 bases and J by 8 bases, and 9 bases separated the two germline ends. CDR3 coding DNA: TGTGCCATCAGTGAGATCGGGAGGGGCTACACCTTC. Encoded protein: CAISEIGRGYTF.

The rearrangement links TRBV6-5 to TRBJ1-2; 8 bases line up with TRBD1. The V segment lost 6 bases and the J segment 8 bases; nucleotides outside the gene matches: 8. The length of the CDR3 is 13 residues. The germline gives CDR1 MNHEY, CDR2 SVGAGI. This CDR3 is CASRNQGARGYTF. The CDR3 DNA reads TGTGCCAGCAGAAACCAGGGGGCGCGCGGCTACACCTTC.

The chain joins TRBV28 to TRBJ2-5; no reliable D call. Trimming left V 8 bases short and J 1 base short, with 11 bases between. The CDR3 sequence is 13 residues long. In germline, CDR1 is MDHEN, CDR2 SYDVKM. The CDR3: CASSRTSQETQYF. For the CDR3, the DNA is TGTGCCAGCTCGCGGACCAGCCAAGAGACCCAGTACTTC.

This chain joins TRBV7-6 and TRBJ2-1, with D uncertain. V shed 2 bases and J shed 0 bases, with 8 bases lying between them. The CDR3 sequence is 15 residues long. The germline gives CDR1 SGHVS, CDR2 FNYEAQ. CDR3 DNA sequence: TGTGCCAGCAGCTTAAGGCACTACTCCTACAATGAGCAGTTCTTC. Residues: CASSLRHYSYNEQFF.

This clone showed up just once. The rearrangement links TRBV28 to TRBJ1-1, with 7 bases identical to TRBD1. The CDR3 has 13 residues. V was pared by 10 bases and J by 5 bases, with 10 bases of the junction left unmatched. Germline V lookup: CDR1 MDHEN, CDR2 SYDVKM. The CDR3 reads CATTQGGRTEAFF. CDR3 coding DNA: TGTGCCACCACTCAAGGGGGCAGAACTGAAGCTTTCTTT. Complete variable domain (other parts from reference TRBV28 and TRBJ1-1): DVKVTQSSRYLVKRTGEKVFLECVQDMDHENMFWYRQDPGLGLRLIYFSYDVKMKEKGDIPEGYSVSREKKERFSLILESASTNQTSMYLCATTQGGRTEAFFGQGTRLTVV.

This clone appeared a few times. The chain recombines TRBV6-6 with TRBJ1-1, with a possible D match to TRBD1 (6 bases). CDR1 and CDR2 (germline): MNHNY, SVGAGI (reference sequence). The CDR3 loop spans 15 amino acids. Trimming stripped 2 bases from V and 5 bases from J, with 15 bases between. The CDR3 DNA reads as TGTGCCAGCAGTTACGGCCAGGGGCAGGGGACTGAAGCTTTCTTT. Its translation: CASSYGQGQGTEAFF.

J is TRBJ2-5 and V is TRBV4-1; 11 bases line up with TRBD1. The germline CDR1 and CDR2 sequences are MGHRA and YSYEKL. Trimming removed 4 bases from V and 5 bases from J; junction bases left unmatched: 6. The CDR3 runs to 15 residues. CDR3 residues: CASSPKDRGRETQYF. CDR3 bases: TGCGCCAGCAGCCCCAAGGACAGGGGGCGGGAGACCCAGTACTTC.

This chain links TRBV30 with TRBJ2-7; the match to TRBD2 covers 11 bases. The CDR3 runs to 17 residues. The junction had 8 bases not matched to a gene; V was cut back by 1 base and J by 0 bases. Germline V gene data show CDR1 as GTSNPN and CDR2 as SVGIG (reference sequence). The CDR3 sequence: CAWSALLAGVSSYEQYF. DNA for the CDR3: TGTGCCTGGAGTGCTCTACTAGCGGGAGTTAGCTCCTACGAGCAGTACTTC.

Remarks on this clone: Other DNA sequences in this sample translate to the same CDR3. The J gene is TRBJ2-5, the V gene TRBV7-9; D is uncertain. The V end was cut by 3 bases, the J end by 5 bases, with 7 bases between. Germline V gene data show CDR1 as SEHNR and CDR2 as FQNEAQ (reference sequence). The CDR3 totals 12 residues. The CDR3 reads CASSLAGETQYF. CDR3 bases: TGTGCCAGCAGCTTGGCCGGGGAGACCCAGTACTTC. Together with reference TRBV7-9 and TRBJ2-5, the CDR3 gives the full variable domain: DTGVSQNPRHKITKRGQNVTFRCDPISEHNRLYWYRQTLGQGPEFLTYFQNEAQLEKSRLLSDRFSAERPKGSFSTLEIQRTEQGDSAMYLCASSLAGETQYFGPGTRLLVL.

The rearrangement links TRBV5-1 to TRBJ1-1; the D is unclear. In germline, CDR1 is SGHRS, CDR2 YFSETQ. The CDR3 extends over 15 amino acids. V shed 0 bases and J shed 1 base, with 10 bases lying between them. DNA for the CDR3: TGCGCCAGCAGCTTGGACACGAGCCCGAACACTGAAGCTTTCTTT. Amino acid sequence: CASSLDTSPNTEAFF.

The rearrangement joins TRBV4-1 to TRBJ2-3; TRBD2 matches at 7 bases. The ends lost 0 bases at V and 6 bases at J; junction bases unmatched: 6. The V gene's germline CDR1 is MGHRA and CDR2 YSYEKL. The CDR3 extends over 15 amino acids. The CDR3 DNA follows: TGCGCCAGCAGCCAAGATGAATACGGGAGGGATACGCAGTATTTT. Translation: CASSQDEYGRDTQYF.

Regarding this clone: Distinct nucleotide sequences in the sample also encode this CDR3. This chain uses TRBV5-1 with TRBJ2-2, with D maybe TRBD1 (5 bases). V gave up 4 bases and J gave up 4 bases, with 11 bases separating them. Per germline, CDR1 SGHRS and CDR2 YFSETQ. This CDR3 comprises 14 residues. In DNA form, the CDR3 reads TGCGCCAGCAGCCCGGGCCAGGGCACCGGGGAGCTGTTTTTT. Encoded protein: CASSPGQGTGELFF.

In its sample, this clone was seen a few times. The chain carries TRBV2 and TRBJ1-1, with a possible D match to TRBD1 (6 bases). This CDR3 is 14 amino acids long. CDR1 and CDR2 (germline): SNHLY, FYNNEI. Trimming cost V 4 bases and J 0 bases, with 9 bases left between them. The CDR3 nucleotides read TGTGCCAGCAGTGGGACAGCAATGAACACTGAAGCTTTCTTT. Its protein product is CASSGTAMNTEAFF.

The chain has TRBV7-9 and TRBJ2-3; 10 bases agree with TRBD2. After removal of 10 bases from V and 1 base from J, the junction contained 8 bases not matched to a gene. The CDR3 runs to 15 residues. From germline, CDR1 is SEHNR and CDR2 FQNEAQ (reference sequence). CDR3 sequence reads: CATTTGTSGTDTQYF. As DNA, the CDR3 is TGTGCCACCACTACCGGGACTAGCGGCACAGATACGCAGTATTTT.

At least ten counts were recorded for this clone. CDR3 protein: CASSTGWGGQRSGYTF. The CDR3 bases are TGTGCCAGCAGCACTGGATGGGGGGGCCAAAGGAGTGGCTACACCTTC. The rearrangement uses TRBV7-8 and TRBJ1-2; D is possibly TRBD1 (6 bases). This CDR3 has 16 amino acids. Looked up from germline, CDR1 is SGHVS and CDR2 is FQNEAQ. Trimming cost V 5 bases and J 7 bases, with 23 bases left between them.

V usage is TRBV2 and J usage is TRBJ2-2; 9 positions match TRBD2. Germline CDR1 reads SNHLY; CDR2 reads FYNNEI. CDR3 length: 17 residues. The J segment lost 4 bases and the V segment lost 6 bases, leaving 12 bases of the junction unmatched. CDR3 DNA: TGTGCCAGCAGGGGGGTAGCGGGAGCGTTTGCCACCGGGGAGCTGTTTTTT. It specifies CASRGVAGAFATGELFF. The whole variable domain, filled in from reference TRBV2 and TRBJ2-2, reads EPEVTQTPSHQVTQMGQEVILRCVPISNHLYFYWYRQILGQKVEFLVSFYNNEISEKSEIFDDQFSVERPDGSNFTLKIRSTKLEDSAMYFCASRGVAGAFATGELFFGEGSRLTVL.

This clone was seen more than once but under ten times. Other DNA variants within this sample encode the same CDR3. The chain recombines TRBV6-5 with TRBJ1-5; TRBD1 matches at 8 bases. J lost 2 bases, V lost 8 bases, and 5 bases had no gene match. This CDR3 comprises 14 residues. CDR1 is MNHEY and CDR2 is SVGAGI in the germline V gene. As DNA, the CDR3 is TGTGCCAGCTCTGGACAGGGAGGCAATCAGCCCCAGCATTTT. Translated: CASSGQGGNQPQHF.